This T cell receptor (beta chain) was observed in a study of human T cells and chemical hapten exposure. TCRdb reprocessed the RACE reads with MiXCR, giving one entry per CDR3 protein. This table holds tens of thousands of distinct CDR3 sequences, 11% found once. The CDR3 extends over 16 amino acids. V trimming: 4 bases; J trimming: 1 base; junction bases outside the gene matches: 3. Germline loops: CDR1 MDHEN, CDR2 SYDVKM. Time point indicated: patch test 3, about 24 weeks after DPC sensitization. Treatment: therapeutic diphenylcyclopropenone sensitization with weekly scalp DPC. The starting material was whole blood, obtained in connection with sensitization to the hapten diphenylcyclopropenone (DPC). J is TRBJ2-1 and V is TRBV28, with 11 nucleotides matching TRBD2. This TCR came from a woman between 45 and 60 years old with alopecia areata. Some clones in this sample may be carry-over from other donors' samples. The CDR3 reads CASSSLAGGSYNEQFF. The CDR3 coding sequence is TGTGCCAGCAGTTCCCTAGCGGGAGGTTCCTACAATGAGCAGTTCTTC.